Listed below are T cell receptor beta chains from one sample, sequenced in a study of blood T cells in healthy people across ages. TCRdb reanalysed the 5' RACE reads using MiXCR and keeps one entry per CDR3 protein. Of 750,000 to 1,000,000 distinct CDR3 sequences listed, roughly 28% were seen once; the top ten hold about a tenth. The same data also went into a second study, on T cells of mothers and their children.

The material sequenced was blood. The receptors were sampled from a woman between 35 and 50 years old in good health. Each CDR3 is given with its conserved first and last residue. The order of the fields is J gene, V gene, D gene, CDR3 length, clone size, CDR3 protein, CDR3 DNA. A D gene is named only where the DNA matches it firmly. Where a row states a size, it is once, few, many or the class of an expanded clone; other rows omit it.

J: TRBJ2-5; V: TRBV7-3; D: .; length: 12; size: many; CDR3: CASSSLGETQYF; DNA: TGTGCCAGCAGTTCGCTTGGGGAGACCCAGTACTTC
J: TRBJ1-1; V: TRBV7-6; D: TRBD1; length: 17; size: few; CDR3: CASSLAATGGMNTEAFF; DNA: TGTGCCAGCAGCTTAGCGGCGACAGGGGGGATGAACACTGAAGCTTTCTTT
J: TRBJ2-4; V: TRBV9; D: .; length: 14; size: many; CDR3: CASSVDGQRNIQYF; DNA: TGTGCCAGCAGCGTAGACGGACAAAGGAACATTCAGTACTTC
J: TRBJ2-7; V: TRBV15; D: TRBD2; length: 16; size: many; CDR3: CATSREGTSVGGEQYF; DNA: TGTGCCACCAGCAGAGAGGGGACTAGCGTTGGTGGCGAGCAGTACTTC
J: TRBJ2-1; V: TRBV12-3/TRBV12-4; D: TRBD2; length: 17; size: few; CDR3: CASSPTMGTTNYNEQFF; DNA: TGTGCCAGCAGCCCTACCATGGGGACTACCAACTACAATGAGCAGTTCTTC
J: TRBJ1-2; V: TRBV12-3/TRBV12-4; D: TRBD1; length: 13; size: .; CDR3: CASSFWTGYGYTF; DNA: TGTGCCAGCAGTTTTTGGACAGGCTATGGCTACACCTTC
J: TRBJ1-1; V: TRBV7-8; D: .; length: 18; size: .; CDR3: CASSLYPGQYQKNAEAFF; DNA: TGTGCCAGCAGCTTATACCCAGGCCAGTACCAAAAGAACGCTGAAGCTTTCTTT
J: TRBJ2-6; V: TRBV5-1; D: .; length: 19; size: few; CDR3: CASSSEVPGHFSGANVLTF; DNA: TGCGCCAGCAGCTCCGAAGTCCCGGGACATTTTTCTGGGGCCAACGTCCTGACTTTC
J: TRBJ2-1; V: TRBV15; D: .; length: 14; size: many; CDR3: CATSGFKEYNEQFF; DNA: TGTGCCACCAGCGGCTTTAAGGAATACAATGAGCAGTTCTTC
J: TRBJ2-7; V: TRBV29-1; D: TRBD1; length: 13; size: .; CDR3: CSAARGPTYEQYF; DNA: TGCAGCGCTGCCAGGGGGCCGACCTACGAGCAGTACTTC
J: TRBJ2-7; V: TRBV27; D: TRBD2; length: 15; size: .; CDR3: CASSLTSGVSYEQYF; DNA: TGTGCCAGCAGTTTGACTAGCGGGGTGAGCTACGAGCAGTACTTC
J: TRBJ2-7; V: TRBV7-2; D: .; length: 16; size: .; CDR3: CASSLGTRLSSYEQYF; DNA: TGTGCCAGCAGCTTAGGTACCCGACTCTCCTCCTACGAGCAGTACTTC
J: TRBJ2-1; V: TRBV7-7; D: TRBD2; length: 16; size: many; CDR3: CASSPNPGLAAGEQFF; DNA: TGTGCTAGCAGCCCAAACCCCGGACTAGCGGCCGGTGAGCAGTTCTTC
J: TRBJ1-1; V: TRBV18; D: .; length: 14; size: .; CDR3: CASSAEVLNTEAFF; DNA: TGTGCCAGCTCGGCCGAAGTCCTGAACACTGAAGCTTTCTTT
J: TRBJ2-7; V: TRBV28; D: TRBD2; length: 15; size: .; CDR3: CASSLRGRRGGEQYF; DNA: TGTGCCAGCAGTCTCAGGGGCCGACGGGGGGGCGAGCAGTACTTC
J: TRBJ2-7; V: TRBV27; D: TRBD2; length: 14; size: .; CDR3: CASSPLAGEGEQYF; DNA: TGTGCCAGCAGTCCGTTAGCGGGAGAAGGCGAGCAGTACTTC
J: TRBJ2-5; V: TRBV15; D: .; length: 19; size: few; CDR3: CATSRLTGGGSQKKETQYF; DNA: TGTGCCACCAGCAGGCTAACAGGCGGAGGGAGTCAGAAAAAAGAGACCCAGTACTTC
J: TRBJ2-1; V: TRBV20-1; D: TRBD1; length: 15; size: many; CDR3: CSAPRGQSSYNEQFF; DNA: TGCAGTGCTCCCAGGGGGCAGAGTTCCTACAATGAGCAGTTCTTC
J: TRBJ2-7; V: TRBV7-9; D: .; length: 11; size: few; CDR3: CAGSNVYEQYF; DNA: TGTGCCGGCAGCAATGTCTACGAGCAGTACTTC
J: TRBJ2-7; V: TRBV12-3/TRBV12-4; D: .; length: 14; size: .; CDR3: CASRRDGSSHEQYF; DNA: TGTGCCAGCAGGCGGGACGGGTCCTCCCACGAGCAGTACTTC
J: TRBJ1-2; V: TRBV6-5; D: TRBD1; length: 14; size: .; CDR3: CASRLTGDDYGYTF; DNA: TGTGCCAGCAGATTGACAGGGGACGACTATGGCTACACCTTC
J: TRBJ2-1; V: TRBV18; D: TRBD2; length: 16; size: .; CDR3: CASSPLLAGGYNERFF; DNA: TGTGCCAGCTCACCACTCCTAGCGGGGGGATACAATGAGCGGTTCTTC
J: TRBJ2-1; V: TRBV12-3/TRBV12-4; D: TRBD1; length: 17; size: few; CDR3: CASRSSTDREALNEQFF; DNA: TGTGCCAGCAGATCAAGCACGGACAGGGAGGCGTTGAATGAGCAGTTCTTC
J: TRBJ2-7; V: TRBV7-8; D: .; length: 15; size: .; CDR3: CASSPRPEETYEQYF; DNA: TGTGCCAGCAGCCCAAGGCCAGAGGAAACCTACGAGCAGTACTTC
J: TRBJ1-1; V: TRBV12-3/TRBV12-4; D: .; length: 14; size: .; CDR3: CASSFGSRNTEAFF; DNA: TGTGCCAGCAGTTTTGGCAGTCGGAACACTGAAGCTTTCTTT
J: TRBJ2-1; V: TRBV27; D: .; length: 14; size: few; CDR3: CASSLTVVGVEQFF; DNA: TGTGCCAGCAGTCTCACGGTGGTGGGGGTTGAGCAGTTCTTC
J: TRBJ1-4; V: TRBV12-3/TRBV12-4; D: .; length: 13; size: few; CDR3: CASSKGQPEKLFF; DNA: TGTGCCAGCAGTAAGGGACAACCCGAAAAACTGTTTTTT
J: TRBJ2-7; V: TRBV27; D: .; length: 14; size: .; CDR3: CAGSPSWAWYEQYF; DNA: TGTGCCGGCAGTCCATCTTGGGCATGGTACGAGCAGTACTTC
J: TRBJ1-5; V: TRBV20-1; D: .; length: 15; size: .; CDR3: CSAPSPLGENQPQHF; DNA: TGCAGTGCCCCGAGTCCGCTGGGGGAGAATCAGCCCCAGCATTTT
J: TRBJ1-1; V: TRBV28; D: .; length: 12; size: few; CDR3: CASMTGGTEAFF; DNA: TGTGCCAGCATGACGGGGGGCACTGAAGCTTTCTTT
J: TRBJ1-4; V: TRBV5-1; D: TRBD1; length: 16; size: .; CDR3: CASSIGRGRANEKLFF; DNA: TGCGCCAGCAGCATCGGAAGGGGGCGGGCTAATGAAAAACTGTTTTTT
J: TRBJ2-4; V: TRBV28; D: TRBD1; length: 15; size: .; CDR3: CASSLGTVVGNIQYF; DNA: TGTGCCAGCAGCCTCGGGACAGTAGTAGGGAACATTCAGTACTTC
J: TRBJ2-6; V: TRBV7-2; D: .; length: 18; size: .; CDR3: CASSLLGALAAGANVLTF; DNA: TGTGCCAGCAGCTTACTGGGAGCCCTCGCGGCTGGGGCCAACGTCCTGACTTTC
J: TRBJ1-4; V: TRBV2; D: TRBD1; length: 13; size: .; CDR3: CASSTGTGQKLFF; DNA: TGTGCCAGCAGCACCGGGACAGGGCAAAAACTGTTTTTT
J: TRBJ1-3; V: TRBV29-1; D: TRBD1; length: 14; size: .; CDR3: CSAEARGPGNTIYF; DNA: TGCAGCGCCGAGGCCAGGGGGCCTGGAAACACCATATATTTT
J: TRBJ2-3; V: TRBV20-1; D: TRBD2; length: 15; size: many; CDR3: CSARSGTSGTDTQYF; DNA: TGCAGTGCTAGATCCGGGACTAGCGGCACAGATACGCAGTATTTT
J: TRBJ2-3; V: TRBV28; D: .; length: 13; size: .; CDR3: CASSLRSRDTQYF; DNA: TGTGCCAGCAGTTTGAGGTCTCGAGATACGCAGTATTTT
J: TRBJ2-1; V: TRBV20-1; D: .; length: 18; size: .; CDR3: CSAPRGDKLYRSYNEQFF; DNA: TGCAGTGCTCCCCGGGGCGATAAGTTATACCGCTCCTACAATGAGCAGTTCTTC
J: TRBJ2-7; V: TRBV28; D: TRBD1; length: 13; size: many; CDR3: CASNPGQGYEQYF; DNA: TGCGCCAGCAATCCGGGACAGGGCTACGAGCAGTACTTC
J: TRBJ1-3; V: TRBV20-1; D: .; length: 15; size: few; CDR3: CSARDQGGQKDTIYF; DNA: TGCAGTGCTAGAGACCAGGGAGGACAGAAGGACACCATATATTTT
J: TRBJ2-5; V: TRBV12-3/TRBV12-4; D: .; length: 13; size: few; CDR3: CASSLRAFHPQYF; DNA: TGTGCCAGCAGTCTCCGGGCCTTCCATCCCCAGTACTTC
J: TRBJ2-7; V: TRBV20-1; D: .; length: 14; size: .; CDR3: CSARDQSNFHEQYF; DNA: TGCAGTGCTAGAGATCAGTCCAACTTCCACGAGCAGTACTTC
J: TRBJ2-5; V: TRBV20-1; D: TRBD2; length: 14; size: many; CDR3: CSARVVSGVETQYF; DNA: TGCAGTGCTAGGGTGGTCAGCGGGGTAGAGACCCAGTACTTC
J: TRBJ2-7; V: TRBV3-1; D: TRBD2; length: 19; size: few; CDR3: CASSRHNFALAGYSYEQYF; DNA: TGTGCCAGCAGCCGACATAACTTCGCACTAGCGGGGTACTCCTACGAGCAGTACTTC
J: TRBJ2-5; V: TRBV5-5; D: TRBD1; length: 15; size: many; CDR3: CASSPGTGVKETQYF; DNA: TGTGCCAGCAGCCCCGGGACAGGGGTTAAGGAGACCCAGTACTTC
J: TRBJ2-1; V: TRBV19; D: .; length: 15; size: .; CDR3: CASTPGPSSYNEQFF; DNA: TGTGCCAGTACCCCGGGACCGAGCTCCTACAATGAGCAGTTCTTC
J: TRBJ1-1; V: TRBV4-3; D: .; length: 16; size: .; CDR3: CASSQGDRQLNTEAFF; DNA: TGCGCCAGCAGCCAGGGCGACAGGCAACTGAACACTGAAGCTTTCTTT
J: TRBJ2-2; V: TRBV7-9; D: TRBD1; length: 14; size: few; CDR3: CASQGQGGTGELFF; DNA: TGTGCCAGCCAAGGACAGGGGGGAACCGGGGAGCTGTTTTTT
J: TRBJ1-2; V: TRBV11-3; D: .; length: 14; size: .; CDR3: CASSRRGAFYGYTF; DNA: TGTGCCAGCAGTCGACGGGGGGCTTTCTATGGCTACACCTTC